This T cell receptor beta chain was identified in a study of cytotoxic CD8 clonotypes in ibrutinib-treated CLL. The length of the CDR3 is 12 residues. Trimming stripped 5 bases from V and 7 bases from J, with 11 bases between. Germline V gives CDR1 MNHEY, CDR2 SVGAGI. Clones were sequenced by immunoSEQ multiplex PCR, and TCRdb holds only the in-frame ones, with some missing. The table has about 310,000 clones, about 80% seen once. Sequenced here: PBMCs, sampled before ibrutinib treatment. The rearrangement joins TRBV6-5 to TRBJ1-2; D possibly corresponds to TRBD1 (5 bases). The TCR was taken from a human donor with chronic lymphocytic leukemia. This CDR3 is CASSRGLSGYTF. The CDR3 DNA sequence: TGTGCCAGCAGTAGGGGACTCAGTGGCTACACCTTC.